Below are 10 T cell receptor beta chains sequenced from a single sample in a study of graft-versus-host responses after intestinal transplantation. Clones were sequenced by immunoSEQ multiplex PCR, and TCRdb holds only the in-frame ones, with some missing. Altogether nearly 100,000 clones are present, about 93% being singletons, with the ten largest covering roughly a sixth. The specimen comprised PBMCs, sampled about 450 days after intestinal transplant. These receptors originate from a human patient who received an intestinal transplant, so some T cells may come from the graft donor.

V usage is TRBV19 and J usage is TRBJ1-1; no clear D. CDR1 and CDR2 from the germline V gene are LNHDA and SQIVND (reference sequence). Trimming shortened V by 3 bases and J by 0 bases, and 5 bases separated the two germline ends. The CDR3 loop spans 13 amino acids. The chain's CDR3 is CASSIGMNTEAFF. CDR3 DNA: TGTGCCAGTAGTATTGGTATGAACACTGAAGCTTTCTTT.

The chain combines TRBV7-9 with TRBJ2-5; tentative D call: TRBD2 (7 bases). V dropped 3 bases and J dropped 1 base, with 12 bases sitting between them. This CDR3 is built from 15 residues. Looked up from germline, CDR1 is SEHNR and CDR2 is FQNEAQ (reference sequence). The CDR3 sequence: CASSFVRGRQETQYF. Here the CDR3 DNA reads TGTGCCAGCAGCTTTGTGCGGGGGCGCCAAGAGACCCAGTACTTC.

V and J are TRBV27 and TRBJ2-1, with 7 bases that match TRBD2. CDR1 MNHEY and CDR2 SMNVEV come from the germline V gene (reference sequence). The CDR3 extends over 11 amino acids. Trimming removed 7 bases from V and 10 bases from J; junction bases left unmatched: 4. The CDR3 sequence is CASNQGGEQFF. Written as DNA, the CDR3 is TGTGCCAGCAACCAGGGAGGGGAGCAGTTCTTC.

By sample fraction, this clone is medium-sized (0.01 to 0.1%). This rearrangement joins TRBV18 to TRBJ1-1, with D maybe TRBD1 (6 bases). Trimming removed 5 bases from V and 3 bases from J, with 10 bases in between. This CDR3 is built from 13 residues. The germline gives CDR1 KGHSH, CDR2 LQKENI. This CDR3 is CASSEQGYTEAFF. CDR3 nucleotides: TGTGCCAGCTCAGAACAGGGCTACACTGAAGCTTTCTTT. Variable domain in full (rest from reference TRBV18 and TRBJ1-1): NAGVMQNPRHLVRRRGQEARLRCSPMKGHSHVYWYRQLPEEGLKFMVYLQKENIIDESGMPKERFSAEFPKEGPSILRIQQVVRGDSAAYFCASSEQGYTEAFFGQGTRLTVV.

The chain recombines TRBV5-5 with TRBJ2-7, with D tentatively TRBD1 (5 bases). In germline, CDR1 is SGHKS, CDR2 YYEKEE (reference sequence). The CDR3 is 14 residues long. With 5 bases removed from V and 2 bases from J, the gap between germline ends came to 14 bases. The CDR3 loop is CASRPGWATYEQYF. For the CDR3, the DNA is TGTGCCAGCAGACCAGGGTGGGCAACCTACGAGCAGTACTTC.

The chain combines TRBV5-8 with TRBJ2-7; D may correspond to TRBD1 or TRBD2 (6 bases each). The CDR3 has 14 amino acids. Germline lookup yields CDR1 SGHTS and CDR2 YDEGEE. Trimming removed 1 base from V and 5 bases from J, with 13 bases in between. CDR3 sequence (DNA): TGTGCCAGCAGCTTGAGAAGGGGGGTTAACGAGCAGTACTTC. As protein: CASSLRRGVNEQYF. Complete variable domain (other parts from reference TRBV5-8 and TRBJ2-7): EAGVTQSPTHLIKTRGQQATLRCSPISGHTSVYWYQQALGLGLQFLLWYDEGEERNRGNFPPRFSGRQFPNYSSELNVNALELEDSALYLCASSLRRGVNEQYFGPGTRLTVT.

Here the CDR3 reads CASSIRTGWNTEAFF. The CDR3 nucleotides are TGTGCCAGTAGTATTAGGACAGGTTGGAACACTGAAGCTTTCTTT. V is TRBV19 and J is TRBJ1-1; 7 bases agree with TRBD1. Germline-derived CDR1 and CDR2 are LNHDA and SQIVND (reference sequence). This CDR3 is 15 amino acids long. V shed 3 bases and J 1 base; nucleotides not matched to a gene: 5.

The V and J genes are TRBV19 and TRBJ1-2; possibly TRBD1 for D (6 bases). Germline V gene lookup returns CDR1 LNHDA and CDR2 SQIVND (reference sequence). This CDR3 has 15 residues. Deletions cut 3 bases from V and 7 bases from J, with 18 bases between. This chain's CDR3 is CASSMDLGGRSGYTF. The CDR3, as DNA: TGTGCCAGTAGTATGGATTTGGGGGGGCGTAGTGGCTACACCTTC.

The sample holds a few counts of this clone. The CDR3 spells CASSGAGPFLEQYF. DNA of the CDR3: TGTGCCAGCAGTGGGGCAGGCCCCTTTCTCGAGCAGTACTTC. The V call is TRBV2, the J call TRBJ2-7, with D hard to call. Germline CDR1 is SNHLY and CDR2 is FYNNEI. V dropped 4 bases and J dropped 6 bases, with 16 bases sitting between them. The CDR3 covers 14 residues. Full variable domain (rest looked up from reference TRBV2 and TRBJ2-7): EPEVTQTPSHQVTQMGQEVILRCVPISNHLYFYWYRQILGQKVEFLVSFYNNEISEKSEIFDDQFSVERPDGSNFTLKIRSTKLEDSAMYFCASSGAGPFLEQYFGPGTRLTVT.

This rearrangement joins TRBV11-2 to TRBJ2-3, with 13 bases matching TRBD2. CDR1 and CDR2 from the germline V gene are SGHAT and FQNNGV. J gave up 2 bases and V 5 bases, and 4 bases lay outside the gene matches. CDR3 length: 16 residues. In DNA form, the CDR3 reads TGTGCCAGCAGCCTAACTAGCGGGGGGGTCACAGATACGCAGTATTTT. Translated, it gives CASSLTSGGVTDTQYF. Based on the CDR3 plus reference TRBV11-2 and TRBJ2-3, the full variable domain is EAGVAQSPRYKIIEKRQSVAFWCNPISGHATLYWYQQILGQGPKLLIQFQNNGVVDDSQLPKDRFSAERLKGVDSTLKIQPAKLEDSAVYLCASSLTSGGVTDTQYFGPGTRLTVL.